This T cell receptor (beta chain) was documented in a study of metastatic and nonmetastatic thyroid tumors (dated by TCRdb to between 2020 and 2021). Background for the entire study: The researchers compared repertoires between peripheral blood samples and tumor or nodule tissue samples from patients with malignant or benign thyroid disease. Overall study outcomes, separate from this receptor: In both blood and tumor samples, TCR beta diversity was reported to be significantly higher in malignant tumors than in benign nodules.

This clone was found many times. Which antigen it targets is not known. Base qualities were left out, and no much larger clone turns up one base away. Other DNA sequences in this specimen translate into the identical CDR3. The library was built by means of PCR. Instrument on record: Illumina HiSeq 4000. High-throughput sequencing was used to profile the TCR beta-chain CDR3 region of each patient. The authors' pipeline ran thus. Drawing on CDR3 differences between clinicopathological groups, the researchers built a classifier meant to tell apart patients with distant-metastatic papillary thyroid cancer. To measure repertoire diversity the researchers used the Shannon index, while the Morisita-Horn index served to gauge how similar the tumor and blood repertoires were. The raw public data were reprocessed by TCRdb itself: fastp quality trimming at Q25, MiXCR clonotype calling, in-frame beta chains only. The V and J calls were not made by the authors but by TCRdb's processing. A total of about 24,000 clones appear in this sample, around 28% of them only once. The ten biggest clones cover approximately 20% of the sample.

No treatment had been received by any patient before thyroid surgery. Using T-cell receptor beta sequencing, the researchers looked back retrospectively at clinical samples from patients, gathered between about 2012 and 2018. V loses 0 bases, J loses 10 bases, and the germline ends lie 9 bases apart. Its CDR3 holds 12 amino acids, cysteine through phenylalanine. Of all the DNA, just the CDR3 is kept, 36 bases in frame from base 1. Looking up the germline V gene (reference sequence) yields CDR1 SEHNR and CDR2 FQNEAQ. In this chain, TRBV7-9 is recombined with TRBJ1-2; the D gene remains uncertain. The receptor was derived from a male donor with papillary thyroid cancer or a benign thyroid nodule (not recorded which). Some clones in this sample may be carry-over from other donors' samples. The sequencing input was blood. The nucleotide sequence reads as follows: TGTGCCAGCAGCTTAGCGCGGACCCACTACACCTTC. Protein translation: CASSLARTHYTF. The entire variable domain, with the stretches around the CDR3 drawn from the reference TRBV7-9 and TRBJ1-2 proteins, is DTGVSQNPRHKITKRGQNVTFRCDPISEHNRLYWYRQTLGQGPEFLTYFQNEAQLEKSRLLSDRFSAERPKGSFSTLEIQRTEQGDSAMYLCASSLARTHYTFGSGTRLTVV.